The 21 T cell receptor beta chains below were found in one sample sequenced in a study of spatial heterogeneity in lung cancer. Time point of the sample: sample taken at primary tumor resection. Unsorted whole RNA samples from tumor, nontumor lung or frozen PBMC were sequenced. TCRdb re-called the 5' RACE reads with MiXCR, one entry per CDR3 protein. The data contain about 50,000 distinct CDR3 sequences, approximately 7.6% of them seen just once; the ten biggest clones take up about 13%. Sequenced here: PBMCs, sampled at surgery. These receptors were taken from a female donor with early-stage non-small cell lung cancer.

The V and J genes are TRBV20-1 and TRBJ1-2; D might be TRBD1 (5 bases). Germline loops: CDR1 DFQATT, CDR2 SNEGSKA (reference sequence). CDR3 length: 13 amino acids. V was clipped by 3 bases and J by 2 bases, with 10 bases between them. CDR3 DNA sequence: TGCAGTGCTAGCGGGACGGCGAACTATGGCTACACCTTC. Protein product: CSASGTANYGYTF.

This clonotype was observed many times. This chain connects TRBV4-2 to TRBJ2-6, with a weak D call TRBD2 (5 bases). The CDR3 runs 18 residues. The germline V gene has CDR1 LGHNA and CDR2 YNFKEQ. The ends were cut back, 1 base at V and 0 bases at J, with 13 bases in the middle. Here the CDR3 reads CASSQAGERSSGANVLTF. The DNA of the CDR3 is TGTGCCAGCAGCCAAGCCGGGGAGAGGAGCTCTGGGGCCAACGTCCTGACTTTC.

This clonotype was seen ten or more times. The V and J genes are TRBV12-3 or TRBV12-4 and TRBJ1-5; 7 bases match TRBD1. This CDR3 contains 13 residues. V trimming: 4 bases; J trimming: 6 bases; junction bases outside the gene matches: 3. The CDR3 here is CASSSQGSQPQHF. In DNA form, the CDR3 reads TGTGCCAGCAGTTCACAGGGGTCTCAGCCCCAGCATTTT.

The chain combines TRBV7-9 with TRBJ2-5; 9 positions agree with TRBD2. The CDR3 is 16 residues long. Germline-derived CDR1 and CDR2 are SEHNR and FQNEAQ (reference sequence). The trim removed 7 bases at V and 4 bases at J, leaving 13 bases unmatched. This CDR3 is CASTLAGTWMGETQYF. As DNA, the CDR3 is TGTGCCAGCACCCTAGCGGGGACTTGGATGGGAGAGACCCAGTACTTC. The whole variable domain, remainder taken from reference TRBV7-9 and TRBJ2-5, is DTGVSQNPRHKITKRGQNVTFRCDPISEHNRLYWYRQTLGQGPEFLTYFQNEAQLEKSRLLSDRFSAERPKGSFSTLEIQRTEQGDSAMYLCASTLAGTWMGETQYFGPGTRLLVL.

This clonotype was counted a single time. This CDR3 is CASSQEGQGGEKLFF. CDR3 nucleotides: TGTGCCAGCAGCCAGGAAGGACAGGGCGGAGAAAAACTGTTTTTT. The V and J genes are TRBV3-1 and TRBJ1-4; 8 bases fit TRBD1. The ends lost 3 bases at V and 8 bases at J; junction bases unmatched: 8. Germline V CDR1 and CDR2: LGHDT, YNNKEL (reference sequence). This CDR3 comprises 15 residues.

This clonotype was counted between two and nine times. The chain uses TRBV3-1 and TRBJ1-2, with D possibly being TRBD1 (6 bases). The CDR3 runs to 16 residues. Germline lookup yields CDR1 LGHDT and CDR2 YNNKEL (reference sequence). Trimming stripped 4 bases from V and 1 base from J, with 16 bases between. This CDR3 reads CASSPPEQGHNYGYTF. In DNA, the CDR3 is TGTGCCAGCAGCCCGCCCGAACAGGGACATAACTATGGCTACACCTTC.

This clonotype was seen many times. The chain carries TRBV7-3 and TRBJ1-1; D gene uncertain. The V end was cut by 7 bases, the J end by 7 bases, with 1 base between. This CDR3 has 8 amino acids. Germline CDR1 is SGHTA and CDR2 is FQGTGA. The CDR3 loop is CASNEAFF. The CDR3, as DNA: TGTGCCAGCAATGAAGCTTTCTTT.

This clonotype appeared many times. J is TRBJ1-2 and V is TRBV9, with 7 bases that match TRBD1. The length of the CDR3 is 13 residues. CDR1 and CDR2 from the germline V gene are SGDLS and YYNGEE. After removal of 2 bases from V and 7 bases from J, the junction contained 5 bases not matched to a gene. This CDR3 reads CASSVRQGVGYTF. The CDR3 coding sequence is TGTGCCAGCAGCGTCCGGCAGGGGGTTGGCTACACCTTC.

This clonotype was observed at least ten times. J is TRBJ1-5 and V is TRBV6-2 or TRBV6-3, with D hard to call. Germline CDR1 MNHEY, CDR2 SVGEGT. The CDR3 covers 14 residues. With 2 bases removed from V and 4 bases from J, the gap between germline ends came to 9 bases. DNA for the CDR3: TGTGCCAGCAGTTACGGCCGGGGAAATCAGCCCCAGCATTTT. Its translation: CASSYGRGNQPQHF.

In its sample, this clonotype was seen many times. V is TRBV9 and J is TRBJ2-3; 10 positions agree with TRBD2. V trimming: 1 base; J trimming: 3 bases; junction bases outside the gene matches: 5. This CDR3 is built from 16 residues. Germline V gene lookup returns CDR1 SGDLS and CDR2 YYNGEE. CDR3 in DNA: TGTGCCAGCAGCGTAACTAGCGGGGAAATTACAGATACGCAGTATTTT. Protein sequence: CASSVTSGEITDTQYF.

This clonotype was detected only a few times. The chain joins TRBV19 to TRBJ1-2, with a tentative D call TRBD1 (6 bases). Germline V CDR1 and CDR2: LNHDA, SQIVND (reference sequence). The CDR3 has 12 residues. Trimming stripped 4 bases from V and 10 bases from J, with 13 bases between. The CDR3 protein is CASSTLQGTYTF. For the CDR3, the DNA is TGTGCCAGTAGTACCCTCCAGGGGACCTACACCTTC.

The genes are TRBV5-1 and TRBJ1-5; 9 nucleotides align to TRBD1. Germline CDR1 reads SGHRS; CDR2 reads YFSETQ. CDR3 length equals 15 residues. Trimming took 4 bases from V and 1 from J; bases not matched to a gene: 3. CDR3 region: CASSAGTGSNQPQHF. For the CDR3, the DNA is TGCGCCAGCAGCGCCGGGACAGGGAGCAATCAGCCCCAGCATTTT. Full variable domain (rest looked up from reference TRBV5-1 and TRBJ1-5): KAGVTQTPRYLIKTRGQQVTLSCSPISGHRSVSWYQQTPGQGLQFLFEYFSETQRNKGNFPGRFSGRQFSNSRSEMNVSTLELGDSALYLCASSAGTGSNQPQHFGDGTRLSIL.

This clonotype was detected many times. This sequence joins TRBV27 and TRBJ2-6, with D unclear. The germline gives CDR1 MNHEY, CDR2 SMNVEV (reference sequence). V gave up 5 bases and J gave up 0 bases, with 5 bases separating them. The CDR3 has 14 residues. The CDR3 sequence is CASSPLSGANVLTF. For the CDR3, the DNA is TGTGCCAGCAGTCCCCTCTCTGGGGCCAACGTCCTGACTTTC. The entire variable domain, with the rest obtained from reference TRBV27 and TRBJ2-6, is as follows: EAQVTQNPRYLITVTGKKLTVTCSQNMNHEYMSWYRQDPGLGLRQIYYSMNVEVTDKGDVPEGYKVSRKEKRNFPLILESPSPNQTSLYFCASSPLSGANVLTFGAGSRLTVL.

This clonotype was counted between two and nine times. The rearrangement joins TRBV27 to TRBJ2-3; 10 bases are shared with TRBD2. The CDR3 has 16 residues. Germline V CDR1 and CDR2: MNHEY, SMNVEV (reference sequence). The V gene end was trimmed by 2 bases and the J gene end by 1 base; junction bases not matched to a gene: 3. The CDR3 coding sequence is TGTGCCAGCAGTTTACTAGCGGGGGTGGGCACAGATACGCAGTATTTT. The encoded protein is CASSLLAGVGTDTQYF.

The CDR3 loop is CSARAATQLREKLFF. The CDR3 nucleotides read TGCAGTGCTAGAGCTGCAACACAATTGCGGGAAAAACTGTTTTTT. The J gene is TRBJ1-4, the V gene TRBV20-1; D gene unclear. The V end was cut by 1 base, the J end by 8 bases, with 17 bases between. The V gene's germline CDR1 is DFQATT and CDR2 SNEGSKA (reference sequence). The CDR3 totals 15 residues.

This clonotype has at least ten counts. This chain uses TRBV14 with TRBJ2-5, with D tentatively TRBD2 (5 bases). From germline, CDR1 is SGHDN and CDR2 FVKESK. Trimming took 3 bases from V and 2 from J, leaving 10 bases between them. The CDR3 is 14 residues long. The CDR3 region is CASSQAGRQETQYF. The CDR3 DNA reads TGTGCCAGCAGCCAGGCGGGCAGACAAGAGACCCAGTACTTC.

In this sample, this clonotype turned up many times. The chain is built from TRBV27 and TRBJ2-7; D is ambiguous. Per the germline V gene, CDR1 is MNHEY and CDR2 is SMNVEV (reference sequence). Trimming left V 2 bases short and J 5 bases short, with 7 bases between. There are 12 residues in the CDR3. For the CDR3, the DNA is TGTGCCAGCAGTTTACTAGGAGACGAGCAGTACTTC. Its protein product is CASSLLGDEQYF.

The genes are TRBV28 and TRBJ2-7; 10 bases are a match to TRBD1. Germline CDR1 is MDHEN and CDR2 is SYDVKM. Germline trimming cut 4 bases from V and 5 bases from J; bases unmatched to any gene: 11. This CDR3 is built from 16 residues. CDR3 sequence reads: CASSSPRDRGTNEQYF. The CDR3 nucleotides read TGTGCCAGCAGTTCGCCCCGGGACAGGGGAACCAACGAGCAGTACTTC.

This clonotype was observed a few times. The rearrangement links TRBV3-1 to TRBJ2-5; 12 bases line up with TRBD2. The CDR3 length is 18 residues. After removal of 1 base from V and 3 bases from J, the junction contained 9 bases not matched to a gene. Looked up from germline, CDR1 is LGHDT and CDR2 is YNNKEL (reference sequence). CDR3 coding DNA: TGTGCCAGCAGCCAAGCCGGCGAGAGGACTAGCGGGGAAGAGACCCAGTACTTC. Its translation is CASSQAGERTSGEETQYF.

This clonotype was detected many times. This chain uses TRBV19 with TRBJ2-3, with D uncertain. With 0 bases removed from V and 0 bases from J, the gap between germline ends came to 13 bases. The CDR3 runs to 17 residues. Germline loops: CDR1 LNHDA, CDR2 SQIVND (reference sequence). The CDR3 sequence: CASSIDRGTSSTDTQYF. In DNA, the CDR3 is TGTGCCAGTAGTATAGATCGAGGCACTTCTAGCACAGATACGCAGTATTTT.

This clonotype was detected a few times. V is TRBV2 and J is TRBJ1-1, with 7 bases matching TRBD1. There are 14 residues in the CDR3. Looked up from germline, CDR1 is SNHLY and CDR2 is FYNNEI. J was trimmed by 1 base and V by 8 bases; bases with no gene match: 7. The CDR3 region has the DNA TGTGCCAGCGTCGTAGGACAGGCGAACACTGAAGCTTTCTTT. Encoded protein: CASVVGQANTEAFF.